This T cell receptor (beta chain) was documented in a study of radiotherapy plus CTLA-4 blockade in lung cancer. About the study: Patients showed objective responses in about 20% of cases and disease control in about 30%. Study results and limitations: Clones of tumor-derived TCRs expanded in blood after radiotherapy plus ipilimumab. Strongest reported response predictors: early blood clone changes and post-radiation interferon-beta.

The CDR3 has 13 amino acids. CDR1 SGHTA and CDR2 FQGNSA come from the germline V gene. The V gene lost 7 bases and the J gene lost 10 bases, with 14 bases spanning the gap. Concerning this clone: Its specificity is not known.

Clones were read by immunoSEQ multiplex PCR, and TCRdb kept only the in-frame ones, dropping some. The table has about 95,000 clones, around 82% seen once. Sequenced material: peripheral blood, taken from a patient treated with radiotherapy plus ipilimumab. The rearrangement joins TRBV7-2 to TRBJ1-6; no clear D gene. The clonotype originates from a human donor with non-small cell lung cancer who had stable disease on radiotherapy plus ipilimumab. The CDR3 DNA is TGTGCCAGCAACGACATTACGCAATCACCCCTCCACTTT. It translates to CASNDITQSPLHF.